The 3 T cell receptor beta chains listed next were all sequenced from one sample in a study of vaccination effects on CD4 cells after COVID-19. Ahead of sequencing, the ViraFEST assay grew antigen-specific CD4+ T cells using viral peptide pools. Culture lasted approximately 10 days before CD4+ T cell isolation. Two-dose BNT162b2 or mRNA-1273 vaccination was given to participants. The assay was immunoSEQ multiplex PCR, and TCRdb's table has in-frame clones only and misses some. The sample records 25,000 to 35,000 clones, about 74% being singletons. Antigens of these TCRs are unknown. The specimen was CD4+ T cells from PBMCs cultured with HCoV-OC43 spike peptides, collected after COVID-19 vaccination. Described subset: HCoV-OC43 spike overlapping peptide pool stimulation. The receptors come from a human donor who received a COVID-19 vaccine.

This chain connects TRBV5-5 to TRBJ2-3; D unclear. Per the germline V gene, CDR1 is SGHKS and CDR2 is YYEKEE (reference sequence). V shed 1 base and J shed 1 base, with 7 bases lying between them. CDR3 size: 14 residues. CDR3 loop: CASSLNRRTDTQYF. The CDR3 nucleotides are TGTGCCAGCAGCTTGAACAGACGCACAGATACGCAGTATTTT.

This clone turned up a few times. The chain has TRBV2 and TRBJ1-1; perhaps TRBD1 as D (5 bases). The CDR3 has 12 amino acids. Germline values: CDR1 SNHLY, CDR2 FYNNEI. V lost 2 bases and J lost 5, with 6 bases in between. The CDR3 loop reads CASSERGTEAFF. CDR3 DNA: TGTGCCAGCAGTGAAAGGGGAACTGAAGCTTTCTTT.

This clone was observed a single time. The V gene is TRBV6-1, the J gene TRBJ2-7; D unclear. V was clipped by 0 bases and J by 3 bases, with 15 bases between them. The CDR3 has 16 amino acids. The germline CDR1 and CDR2 sequences are MNHNS and SASEGT. CDR3: CASSEALGQRFYEQYF. The CDR3 DNA is TGTGCCAGCAGTGAAGCGCTGGGCCAACGCTTCTACGAGCAGTACTTC.